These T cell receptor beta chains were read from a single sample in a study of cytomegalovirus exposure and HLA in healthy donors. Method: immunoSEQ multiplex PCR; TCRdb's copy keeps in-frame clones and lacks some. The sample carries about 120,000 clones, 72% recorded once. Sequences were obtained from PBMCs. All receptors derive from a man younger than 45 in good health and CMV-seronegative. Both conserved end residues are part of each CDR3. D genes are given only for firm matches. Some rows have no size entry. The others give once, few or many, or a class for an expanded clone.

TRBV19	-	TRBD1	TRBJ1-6	CASSNLDRGLSPLHF	TGTGCCAGTAGTAACCTCGACAGGGGGCTCTCACCCCTCCACTTT
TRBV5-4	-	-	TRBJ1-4	CASSSFSGVGDYEKLFF	TGTGCCAGCAGCTCCTTTTCAGGGGTAGGGGATTATGAAAAACTGTTTTTT
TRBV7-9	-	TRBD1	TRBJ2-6	CAGRTGANYGANVLTF	TGTGCCGGACGGACAGGGGCTAACTATGGGGCCAACGTCCTGACTTTC
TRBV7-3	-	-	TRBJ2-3	CASSLIAASTDTQYF	TGTGCCAGCAGCTTAATAGCGGCCAGCACAGATACGCAGTATTTT
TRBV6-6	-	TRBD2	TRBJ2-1	CASSRTSGYNEQFF	TGTGCCAGCAGCCGGACTAGCGGTTACAATGAGCAGTTCTTC
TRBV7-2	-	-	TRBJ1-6	CASSLYVGPLHF	TGTGCCAGCAGCTTATACGTGGGCCCCCTCCACTTT
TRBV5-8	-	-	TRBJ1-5	CASSLVAGAYQPQHF	TGTGCCAGCAGCCTCGTCGCAGGGGCTTATCAGCCCCAGCATTTT
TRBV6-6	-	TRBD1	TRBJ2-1	CASSSSTPGGDEQFF	TGTGCCAGCAGTTCGTCGACCCCAGGGGGCGATGAGCAGTTCTTC
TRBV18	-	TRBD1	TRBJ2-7	CASSPPGTGSHEQYF	TGTGCCAGCTCACCTCCCGGGACAGGGAGTCACGAGCAGTACTTC
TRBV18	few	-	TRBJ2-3	CASSPGPAGTDTQYF	TGTGCCAGCTCACCGGGCCCGGCCGGCACAGATACGCAGTATTTT
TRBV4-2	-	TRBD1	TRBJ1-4	CASSQGGGAGGNEKLFF	TGTGCCAGCAGCCAAGGGGGCGGAGCAGGGGGTAATGAAAAACTGTTTTTT
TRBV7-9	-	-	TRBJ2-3	CASSLSLFQSGTDTQYF	TGTGCCAGCAGCTTGAGTTTGTTCCAGAGCGGGACAGATACGCAGTATTTT
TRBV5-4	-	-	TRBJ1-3	CASSLTGRGNTIYF	TGTGCCAGCAGCTTGACAGGGCGAGGAAACACCATATATTTT
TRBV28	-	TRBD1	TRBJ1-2	CASSPSDRDYGYTF	TGTGCCAGCAGTCCTTCAGACAGGGACTATGGCTACACCTTC
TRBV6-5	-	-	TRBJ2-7	CASSYDWGAYEQYF	TGTGCCAGCAGTTACGATTGGGGGGCCTACGAGCAGTACTTC
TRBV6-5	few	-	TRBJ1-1	CASSYSEGPNTEAFF	TGTGCCAGCAGTTACTCGGAGGGACCGAACACTGAAGCTTTCTTT
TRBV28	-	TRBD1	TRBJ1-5	CASSLTGQGDQPQHF	TGTGCCAGCAGTTTAACGGGACAGGGGGATCAGCCCCAGCATTTT
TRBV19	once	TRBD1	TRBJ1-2	CASSIAGQGKGRYGYTF	TGTGCCAGTAGTATAGCGGGACAGGGAAAAGGGCGCTATGGCTACACCTTC
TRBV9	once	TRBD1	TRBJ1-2	CASSAGTGGYGYTF	TGTGCCAGCAGCGCGGGGACAGGAGGGTATGGCTACACCTTC
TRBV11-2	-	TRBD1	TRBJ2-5	CASSPTGTGGGGWQETQYF	TGTGCCAGCAGCCCCACCGGGACAGGCGGTGGAGGATGGCAAGAGACCCAGTACTTC
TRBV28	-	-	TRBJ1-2	CASSAGVRGYTF	TGTGCCAGCAGTGCGGGGGTTAGGGGCTACACCTTC
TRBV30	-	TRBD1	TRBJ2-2	CAWSVPDRDTGELFF	TGTGCCTGGAGTGTACCGGACAGGGACACCGGGGAGCTGTTTTTT
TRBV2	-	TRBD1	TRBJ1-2	CASRPGQGKKNGYTF	TGTGCCAGTCGGCCGGGACAGGGGAAAAAAAATGGCTACACCTTC
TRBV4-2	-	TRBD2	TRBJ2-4	CASSISGGDKNIQYF	TGTGCCAGCAGCATAAGCGGGGGCGACAAAAACATTCAGTACTTC
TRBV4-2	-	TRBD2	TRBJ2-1	CANSQRLRTRDNEQFF	TGTGCCAACAGCCAACGTCTTCGGACTAGGGACAATGAGCAGTTCTTC
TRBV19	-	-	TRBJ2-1	CASREEQGDQFF	TGTGCCAGTAGGGAGGAACAGGGAGATCAGTTCTTC
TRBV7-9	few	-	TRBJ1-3	CSSSSSGTSFRRDGNTIYF	TGTTCCAGCAGCTCGTCCGGGACAAGCTTTCGCCGTGATGGAAACACCATATATTTT
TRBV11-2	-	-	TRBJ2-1	CASSFTRGSNEQFF	TGTGCCAGCAGCTTCACTCGAGGGAGCAATGAGCAGTTCTTC
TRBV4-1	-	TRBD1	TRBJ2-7	CASSQTGTGGSREQYF	TGCGCCAGCAGCCAGACCGGGACAGGGGGATCTCGCGAGCAGTACTTC
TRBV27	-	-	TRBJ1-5	CASSTGGRQPQHF	TGTGCCAGCAGTACTGGGGGCCGTCAGCCCCAGCATTTT